One and the same sample provided the 8 T cell receptor beta chains below, sequenced in a study of Graves' ophthalmopathy and Graves' hyperthyroidism. Beta-chain TCR CDR3 regions were amplified from RNA transcripts. In the first round, RT-PCR was carried out with HTBI primers, and a multiplex PCR formed the second round. TCRdb redid the calling of the multiplex PCR reads with MiXCR, one entry per CDR3 protein. The table lists hundreds of thousands of distinct CDR3 sequences, 22% of them singletons. Sequencing was done on a sample of peripheral blood. The source is a woman aged 18-29 years with stable Graves' hyperthyroidism. Some clones in this sample may be carry-over from other donors' samples.

The rearrangement links TRBV20-1 to TRBJ2-5; TRBD2 agrees at 10 bases. V was pared by 4 bases and J by 5 bases, with 10 bases of the junction left unmatched. This CDR3 contains 15 residues. Germline CDR1 and CDR2: DFQATT and SNEGSKA (reference sequence). The CDR3, as DNA: TGCAGTGCTACCGGCTGGAGCGGGAGGGCGGAGACCCAGTACTTC. Translation: CSATGWSGRAETQYF.

The sample holds many counts of this clonotype. The rearrangement links TRBV28 to TRBJ1-5; 9 bases match TRBD1. V was pared by 7 bases and J by 4 bases, with 11 bases of the junction left unmatched. The CDR3 spans 16 residues. CDR1 and CDR2 (germline): MDHEN, SYDVKM. The CDR3 region is CASKAWTGTGNQPQHF. In DNA, the CDR3 is TGTGCCAGCAAGGCTTGGACCGGGACAGGGAATCAGCCCCAGCATTTT.

There are a few counts of this clonotype. The CDR3 nucleotides are TGTGCCACCAGCAGAGAACGGGACCACGAGCAGTACTTC. Translation: CATSRERDHEQYF. The chain is built from TRBV15 and TRBJ2-7; D might be TRBD1 or TRBD2, each matching 5 bases. This CDR3 has 13 amino acids. Trimming removed 0 bases at V and 5 bases at J, with 8 bases between. Germline V CDR1 and CDR2: LNHNV, YYDKDF (reference sequence).

This clonotype showed up many times. The V and J genes are TRBV19 and TRBJ1-1; D is unresolved. Germline-derived CDR1 and CDR2 are LNHDA and SQIVND (reference sequence). This CDR3 comprises 12 residues. Trimming took off 10 bases at V and 1 base at J, with 10 bases between the two ends. In DNA, the CDR3 is TGTGCCACCCACGGGGAGAACACTGAAGCTTTCTTT. This encodes CATHGENTEAFF.

This clonotype was seen ten or more times. The CDR3 is CASGRGSFNYGYTF. The CDR3 DNA is TGTGCCAGCGGCAGGGGCAGCTTTAACTATGGCTACACCTTC. The rearrangement joins TRBV28 to TRBJ1-2; a possible D gene is TRBD1 (6 bases). Germline assignment: CDR1 MDHEN and CDR2 SYDVKM. CDR3 length: 14 residues. Trimming left V 8 bases short and J 1 base short, with 14 bases between.

With regard to this clonotype: The junction shows a germline mismatch at one end, possibly a read error. V is TRBV11-2 and J is TRBJ2-7; D possibly uses TRBD1 or TRBD2 (6 bases each). CDR1 SGHAT and CDR2 FQNNGV come from the germline V gene. This CDR3 contains 14 residues. The CDR3 DNA follows: TGTGTCAGCAGCACAGGGATGTGGGGAGGCGAGCAGTACTTC. This codes for CVSSTGMWGGEQYF.

This clonotype showed up many times. The rearrangement uses TRBV6-5 and TRBJ1-1; TRBD1 aligns across 9 bases. Germline CDR1 is MNHEY and CDR2 is SVGAGI. The CDR3 loop spans 14 amino acids. V gave up 7 bases and J gave up 0 bases; unmatched junction bases: 3. DNA of the CDR3: TGTGCCAGCAATAGACAGGGGGTGAACACTGAAGCTTTCTTT. This sequence encodes CASNRQGVNTEAFF.

In its sample, this clonotype was seen many times. The chain links TRBV27 to TRBJ1-1; TRBD1 might be the D (5 bases). Germline V gene data show CDR1 as MNHEY and CDR2 as SMNVEV (reference sequence). The CDR3 contains 13 residues. Trimming cost V 0 bases and J 8 bases, with 10 bases left between them. The CDR3 sequence: CASSLSTENEAFF. The DNA of the CDR3 is TGTGCCAGCAGTTTATCGACAGAAAACGAAGCTTTCTTT.